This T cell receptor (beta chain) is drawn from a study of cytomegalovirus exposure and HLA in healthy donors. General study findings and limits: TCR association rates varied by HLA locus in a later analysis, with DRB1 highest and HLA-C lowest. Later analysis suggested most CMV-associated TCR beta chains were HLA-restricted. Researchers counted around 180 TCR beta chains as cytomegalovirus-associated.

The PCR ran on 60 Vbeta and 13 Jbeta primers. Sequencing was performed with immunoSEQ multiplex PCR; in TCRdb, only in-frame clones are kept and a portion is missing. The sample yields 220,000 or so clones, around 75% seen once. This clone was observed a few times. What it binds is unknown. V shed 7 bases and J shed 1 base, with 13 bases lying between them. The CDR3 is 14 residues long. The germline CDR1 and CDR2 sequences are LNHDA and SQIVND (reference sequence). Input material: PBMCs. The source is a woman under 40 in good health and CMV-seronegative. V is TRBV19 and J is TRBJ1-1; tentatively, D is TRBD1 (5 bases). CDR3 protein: CASKGDRQNTEAFF. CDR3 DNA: TGTGCCAGTAAAGGAGACAGACAGAACACTGAAGCTTTCTTT.